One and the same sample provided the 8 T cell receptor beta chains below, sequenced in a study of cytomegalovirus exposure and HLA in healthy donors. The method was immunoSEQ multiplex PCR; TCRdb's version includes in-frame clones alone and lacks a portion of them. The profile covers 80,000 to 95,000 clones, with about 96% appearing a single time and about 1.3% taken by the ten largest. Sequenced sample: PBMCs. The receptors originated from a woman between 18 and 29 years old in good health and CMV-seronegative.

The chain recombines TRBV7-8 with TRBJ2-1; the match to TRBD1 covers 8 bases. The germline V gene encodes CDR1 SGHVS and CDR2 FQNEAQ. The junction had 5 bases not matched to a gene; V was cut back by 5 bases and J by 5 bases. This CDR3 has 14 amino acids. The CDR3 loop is CASSPTGQDNEQFF. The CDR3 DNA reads TGTGCCAGCAGCCCTACGGGACAGGACAATGAGCAGTTCTTC.

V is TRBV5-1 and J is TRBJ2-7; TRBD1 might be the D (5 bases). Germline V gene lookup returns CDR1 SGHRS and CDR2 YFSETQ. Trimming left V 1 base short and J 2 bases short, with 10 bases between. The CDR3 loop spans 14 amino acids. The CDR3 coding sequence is TGCGCCAGCAGCTTGACAGGTCCTACCTACGAGCAGTACTTC. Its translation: CASSLTGPTYEQYF.

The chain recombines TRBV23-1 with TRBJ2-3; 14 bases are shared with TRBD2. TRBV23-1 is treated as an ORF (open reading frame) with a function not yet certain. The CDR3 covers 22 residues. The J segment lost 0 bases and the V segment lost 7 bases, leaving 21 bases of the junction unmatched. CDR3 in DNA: TGCGCCAGCAAAACCAAGCTGCCGGGACTAGCGGGAGACTACCTTAGCACAGATACGCAGTATTTT. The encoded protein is CASKTKLPGLAGDYLSTDTQYF.

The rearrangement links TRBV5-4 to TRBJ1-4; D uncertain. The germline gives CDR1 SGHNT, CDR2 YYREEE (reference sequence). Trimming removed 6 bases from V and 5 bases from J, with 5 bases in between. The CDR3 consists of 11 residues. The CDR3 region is CASTQNEKLFF. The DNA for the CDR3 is TGTGCCAGCACCCAGAATGAAAAACTGTTTTTT.

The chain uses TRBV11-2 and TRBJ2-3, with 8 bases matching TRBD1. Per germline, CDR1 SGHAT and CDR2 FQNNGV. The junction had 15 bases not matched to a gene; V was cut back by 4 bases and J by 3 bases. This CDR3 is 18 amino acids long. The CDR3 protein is CASSSLLGMGQDTDTQYF. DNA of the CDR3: TGTGCCAGCAGCTCCCTTCTTGGGATGGGACAGGATACAGATACGCAGTATTTT.

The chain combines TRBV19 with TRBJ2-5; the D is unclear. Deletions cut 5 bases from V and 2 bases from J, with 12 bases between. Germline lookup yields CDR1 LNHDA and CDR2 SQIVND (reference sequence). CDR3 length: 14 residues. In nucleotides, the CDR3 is TGTGCCAGTAGTCCAGTGCCAATTCAAGAGACCCAGTACTTC. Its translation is CASSPVPIQETQYF.

The CDR3 protein is CASSRGSSSFEAFF. The CDR3 nucleotides are TGTGCCAGCTCAAGGGGGTCCAGCAGCTTTGAAGCTTTCTTT. The chain combines TRBV6-6 with TRBJ1-1; weak D call: TRBD1 (6 bases). Trimming cost V 8 bases and J 7 bases, with 20 bases left between them. Germline V gene lookup returns CDR1 MNHNY and CDR2 SVGAGI (reference sequence). The CDR3 runs 14 residues.

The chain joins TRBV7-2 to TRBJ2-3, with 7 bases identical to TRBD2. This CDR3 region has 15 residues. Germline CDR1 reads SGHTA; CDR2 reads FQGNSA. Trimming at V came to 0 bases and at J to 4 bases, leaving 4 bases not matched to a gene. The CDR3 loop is CASSLAGGNPDTQYF. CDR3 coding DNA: TGTGCCAGCAGCTTAGCGGGAGGGAACCCAGATACGCAGTATTTT.